This T cell receptor (beta chain) was captured by sequencing in a study of tumor-infiltrating lymphocytes in primary liver carcinoma. Without any cell sorting, roughly 17-31 mg of bulk tissue yielded co-extracted RNA and DNA. Five discrete regions of every tumor underwent sampling. Using a constant-region primer together with ProtoScript II reverse transcriptase, TCR beta cDNA was made from about 490 ng of total RNA. Three nested multiplex PCR rounds, a slightly modified ARM-PCR method, built the TCR beta libraries. With TRBV1-TRBV30 forward primers and a C-beta reverse primer, the first two PCR rounds were run for about 10 cycles each. TCRdb independently ran MiXCR on the multiplex PCR reads; one entry per CDR3 protein. The sample has around 47,000 distinct CDR3 sequences, roughly 73% seen once; the top ten hold about 19%. CDR3 length: 13 amino acids. Germline V gives CDR1 SQVTM, CDR2 ANQGSEA. Germline trimming cut 3 bases from V and 6 bases from J; bases unmatched to any gene: 5.

The sequencing input was liver tumor tissue from sampling region 2. Described subset: tumor region T2, inferior pole. V and J are TRBV29-1 and TRBJ2-1; 7 bases are a match to TRBD2. The TCR originated in a man aged 35-49 years with primary liver carcinoma and hepatitis B virus infection. CDR3 in amino acids: CSVEGGESNEQFF. The CDR3 DNA reads TGCAGCGTTGAGGGGGGGGAGTCCAATGAGCAGTTCTTC.